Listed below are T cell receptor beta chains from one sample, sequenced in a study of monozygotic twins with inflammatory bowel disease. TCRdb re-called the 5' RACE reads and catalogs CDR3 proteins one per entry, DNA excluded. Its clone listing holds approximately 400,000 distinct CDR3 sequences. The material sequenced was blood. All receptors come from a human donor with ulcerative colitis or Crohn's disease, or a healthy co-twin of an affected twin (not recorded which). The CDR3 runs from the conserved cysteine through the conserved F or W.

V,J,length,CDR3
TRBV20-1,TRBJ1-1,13,CSTPGQGATEAFF
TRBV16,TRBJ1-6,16,CASRLYRGQGNSPLHF
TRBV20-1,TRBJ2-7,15,CSATSGGQGSFEQYF
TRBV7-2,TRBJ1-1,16,CASSSPWRGRDTEAFF
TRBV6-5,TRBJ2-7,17,CASSYYNTGRKGYEQYF
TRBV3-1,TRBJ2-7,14,CASSRDAGRDEQYF
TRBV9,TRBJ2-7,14,CASSVSGSPLEQYF
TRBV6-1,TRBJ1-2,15,CASRSGQVANYGYTF
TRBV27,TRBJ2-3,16,CASSLAGGGFSDTQYF
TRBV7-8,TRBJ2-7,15,CASSLAPDSAYEQYF
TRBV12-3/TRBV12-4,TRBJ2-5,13,CASSIGTGRTQYF
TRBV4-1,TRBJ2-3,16,CASSPFGPRAPDTQYF
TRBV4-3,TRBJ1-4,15,CASRSTGDRDEKLFF
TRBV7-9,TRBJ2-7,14,CASSFSDGTYEQYF
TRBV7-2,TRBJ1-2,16,CASSLNQGAANYGYTF
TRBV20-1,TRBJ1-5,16,CSAERSGRTGDQPQHF
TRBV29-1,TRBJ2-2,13,CSVGPANTGELFF
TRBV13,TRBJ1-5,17,CASSNPPGIWSNQPQHF
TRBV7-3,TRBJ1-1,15,CASSQFSAQNTEAFF
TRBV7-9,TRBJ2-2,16,CASSLYQGENTGELFF
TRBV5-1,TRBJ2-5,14,CASSLLSTEETQYF
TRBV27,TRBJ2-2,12,CASSPPYGELFF
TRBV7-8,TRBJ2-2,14,CASRSTGASGELFF
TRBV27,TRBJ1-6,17,CASSLDRRSSYNSPLHF
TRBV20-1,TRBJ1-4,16,CSARDARTAANEKLFF
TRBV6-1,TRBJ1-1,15,CASSKTQGKGTEAFF
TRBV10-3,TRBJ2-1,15,CAISPGQGVLYEQFF
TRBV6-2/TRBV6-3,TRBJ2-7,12,CASSRRVDEQYF
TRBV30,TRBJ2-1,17,CAWSDRKLAGEYNEQFF
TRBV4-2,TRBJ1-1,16,CASSQDRNSPGAEAFF
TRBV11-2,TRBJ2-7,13,CASSPDRGGEQYF
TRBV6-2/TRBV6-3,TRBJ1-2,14,CASTYGEANYGYTF
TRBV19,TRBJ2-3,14,CASKMDRITDTQYF